The source of this TCR beta chain is a study of naive and memory T cell subsets (dated by TCRdb to the late 2010s). Looking at the study overall: According to the figure summarizing the samples, there were some 10 blood donors, 7 tuberculin skin test biopsies and 3 saline control biopsies. Skin biopsies were collected from tuberculin skin test sites or from saline-injected control sites and were processed for RNA extraction as previously described. PCR2 was typically run as a SYBR Green qPCR and stopped at a set threshold, although low-input samples could use end-point PCR of around 6 cycles instead. Beyond this particular receptor, the publication reports: The RNA-based method was acknowledged to be potentially sensitive to changes in TCR transcripts with T cell activation and differentiation. Higher TCR numbers at tuberculin skin test sites were interpreted as T cell infiltration of a delayed type IV hypersensitivity reaction. TCR sequences were reportedly recovered from both types of skin biopsy, with far more TCRs being found at tuberculin skin test sites. Details of skin biopsy collection and RNA processing were not given in the paper but were referenced to earlier studies.

CDR1 and CDR2 are read off the germline V gene as SNHLY and FYNNEI. The CDR3 holds 15 amino acids from the cysteine to the phenylalanine. Only the CDR3 region is kept as DNA, spanning 45 bases read in frame from base 1. At the junction V is shortened by 6 bases and J by 7 bases, with 19 bases in between. In light of the paper, this sample's treatment or condition label describes: skin biopsy from PPD injection site in Mantoux-positive individual. The study reported a robust and sensitive protocol to amplify, sequence and analyze TCRs, based on 3' ligation of a UMI-containing oligonucleotide to TCR cDNA. Tuberculin skin test biopsies came from sites injected with PPD in individuals with a positive Mantoux test. Total RNA was used without cell sorting and was treated with RQ1 DNase before reverse transcription, with a target input of 1 to 1000 ng. Libraries were prepared from skin biopsies and whole blood to test how robust the pipeline was in samples where T cells are a minority population.

Receptors were amplified or captured by UMI-ligation and nested PCR. Four rounds of PCR, run with the SP2 primer together with nested alpha and beta constant region primers, were used to amplify the ligated cDNA. For the blood and skin samples, reverse transcription of TCR RNA was done with SuperScript IV along with alpha and beta constant region primers. T4 RNA ligase 1 was used to ligate an oligonucleotide containing the Illumina SP2 primer and a UMI to the 3' end of the cDNA. The 12-nucleotide UMI was composed of two random hexamers separated by an eight-base spacer, which was included to prevent hairpin formation. From the second PCR onward, TCR alpha and beta chain libraries were processed separately and dual indexed for multiplexing. After pooling, the indexed libraries were analyzed by capillary electrophoresis and sequenced on either an Illumina MiSeq or NextSeq. PhiX DNA at about 4.5-8% was spiked into libraries to increase base diversity and improve cluster recognition. In the paper's pipeline: UMIs were extracted from read 2 by Demultiplexor and combined with the TCR sequence from read 1, and reads were split according to sample indices. Decombinator identified V and J genes and V-J junctions and gave each TCR a five-part identifier that included V and J deletions. Collapsinator used UMIs to correct sequencing errors and PCR amplification heterogeneity, producing a UMI-based abundance for each TCR. CDR3Translator converted identifiers to nucleotide sequence, translated to amino acids, and extracted CDR3 regions using terminal motifs. After normalization to the amount of input RNA, error-corrected alpha and beta TCR counts from blood and skin were compared. The public reads were run again by TCRdb, first through fastp at Q25 and then through MiXCR, and only productive beta chains were kept. Identical CDR3 protein sequences are pooled into one entry, listed with their most common genes and DNA. In this record, the V and J calls reflect TCRdb's handling and not the investigators' own analysis. This sample is represented by about 37,000 distinct CDR3 sequences; roughly 11% of them were singletons. Roughly 3.6% of the sample is taken by the ten largest.

Concerning this clonotype itself: Its cognate antigen has yet to be identified. Nothing much larger sits one base from this clone, and base qualities are not available.

The starting material was skin, obtained from a tuberculin skin test site. The sequence joins TRBV2 to TRBJ1-5, and the D gene may be TRBD1, 5 bases matching. This sequence was found in an adult in good health. The CDR3 in this case is CASSSFMGWGQPQHF. The nucleotides read TGTGCCAGCAGCAGCTTTATGGGGTGGGGCCAGCCCCAGCATTTT.